The rows below give T cell receptor beta chains drawn from one sample of a study of cytomegalovirus exposure and HLA in healthy donors. Method: immunoSEQ multiplex PCR; TCRdb's copy keeps in-frame clones and lacks some. The sample has about 110,000 clones, around 81% seen once. The material sequenced was PBMCs. The receptor source for this set is a woman aged 25-40 years in good health and CMV-seronegative. The CDR3 runs from the conserved cysteine through the conserved F or W. D genes are given only for firm matches. Size is stated for part of the rows, as once, few or many counts, or as a class when the clone is expanded.

TRBJ1-2 | TRBD1 | 13 | . | TRBV19 | CASNRDRGDGYTF | TGTGCCAGTAACCGGGACAGGGGCGATGGCTACACCTTC
TRBJ2-1 | . | 14 | . | TRBV11-3 | CASSFGSSYNEQFF | TGTGCCAGCAGCTTCGGGAGCTCCTACAATGAGCAGTTCTTC
TRBJ2-3 | TRBD2 | 16 | . | TRBV5-1 | CASSLISGRGADTQYF | TGCGCCAGCAGCTTGATTAGCGGGAGAGGGGCAGATACGCAGTATTTT
TRBJ2-2 | TRBD1 | 15 | . | TRBV28 | CASLLGTANTGELFF | TGTGCCAGCCTCCTCGGGACAGCGAACACCGGGGAGCTGTTTTTT
TRBJ2-3 | TRBD2 | 14 | . | TRBV5-4 | CASSSRLATDTQYF | TGTGCCAGCAGCTCCCGACTAGCAACAGATACGCAGTATTTT
TRBJ2-3 | TRBD2 | 15 | few | TRBV5-6 | CASSLVAGGPDTQYF | TGTGCCAGCAGCTTGGTAGCGGGAGGCCCAGATACGCAGTATTTT
TRBJ2-7 | . | 15 | . | TRBV5-1 | CASSLILGGSYEQYF | TGCGCCAGCAGCTTGATTTTGGGGGGCTCCTACGAGCAGTACTTC
TRBJ2-4 | TRBD2 | 16 | . | TRBV7-9 | CASSAGVAGAKNIQYF | TGTGCCAGCAGCGCCGGGGTAGCGGGGGCCAAAAACATTCAGTACTTC
TRBJ2-7 | TRBD2 | 14 | . | TRBV7-3 | CASSSRTSGSEQYF | TGTGCCAGCAGCTCAAGGACTAGCGGGAGCGAGCAGTACTTC
TRBJ2-7 | . | 19 | . | TRBV7-9 | CASSSARGQGLVHSYEQYF | TGTGCCAGCAGCTCAGCACGGGGCCAGGGGCTAGTCCATTCCTACGAGCAGTACTTC
TRBJ2-1 | . | 14 | . | TRBV7-9 | CASSPTRGNNEQFF | TGTGCCAGCAGCCCGACCCGAGGAAACAATGAGCAGTTCTTC
TRBJ2-3 | . | 17 | . | TRBV14 | CASSQYNLLRGTDTQYF | TGTGCCAGCAGCCAATATAATCTCTTGAGGGGGACAGATACGCAGTATTTT